This T cell receptor (beta chain) was sequenced in a study of T cells in Graves' hyperthyroidism and ophthalmopathy. Study background: Specimen type is peripheral blood, collected at initial diagnosis prior to any treatment.

The TCR beta CDR3 regions underwent amplification using RNA transcripts as the source. During a first-round RT-PCR of the TCR CDR3, the HTBI primer set was used. TCRdb ran MiXCR on the multiplex PCR reads and lists one entry per CDR3 protein. The sample contains about 380,000 distinct CDR3 sequences, 15% to 20% of which appear only once. A single count supports this clonotype. The cohort's ophthalmopathy patients, a group with duration under 3 months, had a Clinical Activity Score of at least 3 and a NOSPECS grade of at least 4. Lactation, pregnancy, other autoimmune disease or uncontrolled infection led to exclusion of patients. Clinical symptoms, serum thyroxine and TRAb, thyroid ultrasound and orbital computed tomography were used for the diagnoses. The CDR3 spans 13 residues. CDR1 and CDR2 (germline): SGHRS, YFSETQ. Trimming stripped 7 bases from V and 2 bases from J, with 10 bases between.

Input material: blood. The TCR comes from a man between 18 and 29 years old with Graves' ophthalmopathy. The chain carries TRBV5-1 and TRBJ2-1; D may correspond to TRBD1 or TRBD2 (5 bases each). The CDR3 DNA follows: TGCGCCAGCCACCGGGACGCCTACAATGAGCAGTTCTTC. The encoded protein is CASHRDAYNEQFF. The full variable domain, with the rest looked up from reference TRBV5-1 and TRBJ2-1, is KAGVTQTPRYLIKTRGQQVTLSCSPISGHRSVSWYQQTPGQGLQFLFEYFSETQRNKGNFPGRFSGRQFSNSRSEMNVSTLELGDSALYLCASHRDAYNEQFFGPGTRLTVL.